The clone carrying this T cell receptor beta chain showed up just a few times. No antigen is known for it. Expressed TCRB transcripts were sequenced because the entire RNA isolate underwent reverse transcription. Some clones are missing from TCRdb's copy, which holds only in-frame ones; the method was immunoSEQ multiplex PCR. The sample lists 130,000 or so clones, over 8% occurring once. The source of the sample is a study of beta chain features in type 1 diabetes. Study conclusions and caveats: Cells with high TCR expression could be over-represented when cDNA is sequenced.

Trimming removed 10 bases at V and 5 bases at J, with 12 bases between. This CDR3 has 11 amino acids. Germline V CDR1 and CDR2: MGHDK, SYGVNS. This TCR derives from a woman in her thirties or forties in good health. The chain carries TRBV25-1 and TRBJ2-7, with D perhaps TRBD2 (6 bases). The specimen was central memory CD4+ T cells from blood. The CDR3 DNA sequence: TGTGCCACCAGCGGGTTCCACGAGCAGTACTTC. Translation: CATSGFHEQYF.